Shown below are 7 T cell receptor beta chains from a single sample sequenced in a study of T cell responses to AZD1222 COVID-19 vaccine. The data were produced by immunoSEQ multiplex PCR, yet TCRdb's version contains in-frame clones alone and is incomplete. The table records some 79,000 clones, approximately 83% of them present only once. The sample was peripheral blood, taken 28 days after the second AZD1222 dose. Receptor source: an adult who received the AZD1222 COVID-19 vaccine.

The CDR3 nucleotides are TGTGCCAGTAGTACAGGGGGCTCCTCCAATTCACCCCTCCACTTT. Translated: CASSTGGSSNSPLHF. The chain links TRBV19 to TRBJ1-6; 8 bases map to TRBD1. This CDR3 comprises 15 residues. Trimming at V came to 4 bases and at J to 7 bases, leaving 6 bases not matched to a gene. Germline V gene sequence: CDR1 LNHDA, CDR2 SQIVND (reference sequence).

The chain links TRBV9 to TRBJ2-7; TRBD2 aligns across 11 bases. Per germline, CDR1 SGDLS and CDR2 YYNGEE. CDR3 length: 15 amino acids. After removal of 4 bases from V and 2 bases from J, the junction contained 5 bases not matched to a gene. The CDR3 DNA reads TGTGCCAGCAGCTCCCTAGCGGGAGGACCCTACGAGCAGTACTTC. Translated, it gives CASSSLAGGPYEQYF.

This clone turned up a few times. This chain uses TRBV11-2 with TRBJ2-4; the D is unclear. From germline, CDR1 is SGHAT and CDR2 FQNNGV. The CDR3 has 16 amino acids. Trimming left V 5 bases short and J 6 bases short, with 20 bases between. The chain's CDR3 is CASSPNGPGSGNIQYF. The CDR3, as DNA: TGTGCCAGCAGCCCCAATGGGCCCGGGTCGGGAAACATTCAGTACTTC. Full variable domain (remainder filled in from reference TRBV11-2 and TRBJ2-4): EAGVAQSPRYKIIEKRQSVAFWCNPISGHATLYWYQQILGQGPKLLIQFQNNGVVDDSQLPKDRFSAERLKGVDSTLKIQPAKLEDSAVYLCASSPNGPGSGNIQYFGAGTRLSVL.

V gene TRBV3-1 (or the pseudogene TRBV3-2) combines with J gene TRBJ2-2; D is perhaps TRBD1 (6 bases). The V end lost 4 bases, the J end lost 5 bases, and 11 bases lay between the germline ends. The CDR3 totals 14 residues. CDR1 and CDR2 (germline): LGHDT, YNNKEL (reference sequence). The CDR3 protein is CASSPYRETGELFF. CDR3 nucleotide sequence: TGTGCCAGCAGCCCCTACAGGGAAACCGGGGAGCTGTTTTTT.

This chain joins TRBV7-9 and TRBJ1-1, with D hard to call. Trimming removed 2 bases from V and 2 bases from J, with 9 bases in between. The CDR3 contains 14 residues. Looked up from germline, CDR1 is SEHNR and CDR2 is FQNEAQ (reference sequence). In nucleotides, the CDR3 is TGTGCCAGCAGCTTACTGTGGGGTAACACTGAAGCTTTCTTT. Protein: CASSLLWGNTEAFF.

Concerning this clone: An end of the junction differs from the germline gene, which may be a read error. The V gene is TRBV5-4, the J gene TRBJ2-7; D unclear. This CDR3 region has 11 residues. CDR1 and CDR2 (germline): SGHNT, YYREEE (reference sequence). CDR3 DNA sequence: TGTGCCAGCAACTTGTCAGGAGTAGAGTACTTC. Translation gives CASNLSGVEYF.

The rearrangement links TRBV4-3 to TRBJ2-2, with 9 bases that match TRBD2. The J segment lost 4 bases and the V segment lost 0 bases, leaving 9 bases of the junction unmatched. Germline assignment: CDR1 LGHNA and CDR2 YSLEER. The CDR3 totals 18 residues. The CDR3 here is CASSQDVGAGGPTGELFF. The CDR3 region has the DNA TGCGCCAGCAGCCAAGATGTTGGCGCGGGGGGGCCCACCGGGGAGCTGTTTTTT.